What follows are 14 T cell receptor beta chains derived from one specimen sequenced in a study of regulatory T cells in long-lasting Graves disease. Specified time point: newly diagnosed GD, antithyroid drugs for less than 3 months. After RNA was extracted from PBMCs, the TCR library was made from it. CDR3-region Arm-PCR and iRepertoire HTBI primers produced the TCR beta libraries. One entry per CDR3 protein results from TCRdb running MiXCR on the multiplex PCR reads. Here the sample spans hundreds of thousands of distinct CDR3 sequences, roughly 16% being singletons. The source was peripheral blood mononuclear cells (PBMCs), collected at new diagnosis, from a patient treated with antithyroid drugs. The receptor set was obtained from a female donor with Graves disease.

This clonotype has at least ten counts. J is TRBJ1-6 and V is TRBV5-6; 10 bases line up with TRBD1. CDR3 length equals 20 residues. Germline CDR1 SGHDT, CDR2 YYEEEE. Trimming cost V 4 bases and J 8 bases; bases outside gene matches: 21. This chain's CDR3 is CASSPRGGTGVRAGDSPLHF. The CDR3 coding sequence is TGTGCCAGCAGCCCACGGGGAGGGACAGGGGTGCGTGCAGGGGATTCACCCCTCCACTTT. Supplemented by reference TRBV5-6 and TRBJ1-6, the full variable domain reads DAGVTQSPTHLIKTRGQQVTLRCSPKSGHDTVSWYQQALGQGPQFIFQYYEEEERQRGNFPDRFSGHQFPNYSSELNVNALLLGDSALYLCASSPRGGTGVRAGDSPLHFGNGTRLTVT.

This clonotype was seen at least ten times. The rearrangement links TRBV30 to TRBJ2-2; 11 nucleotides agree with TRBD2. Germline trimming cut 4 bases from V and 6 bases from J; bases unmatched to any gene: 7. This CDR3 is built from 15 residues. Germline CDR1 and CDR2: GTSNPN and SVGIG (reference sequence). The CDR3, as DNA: TGTGCCTGGACGGGATTAGCGGGAGGGCCCGGGGAGCTGTTTTTT. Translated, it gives CAWTGLAGGPGELFF.

The CDR3 spells CASSNGQGHTEAFF. The CDR3 DNA reads TGTGCCAGCAGCAACGGACAGGGACACACTGAAGCTTTCTTT. The chain recombines TRBV12-3 or TRBV12-4 with TRBJ1-1; the match to TRBD1 covers 8 bases. V gave up 6 bases and J gave up 3 bases; unmatched junction bases: 6. CDR3 length: 14 residues.

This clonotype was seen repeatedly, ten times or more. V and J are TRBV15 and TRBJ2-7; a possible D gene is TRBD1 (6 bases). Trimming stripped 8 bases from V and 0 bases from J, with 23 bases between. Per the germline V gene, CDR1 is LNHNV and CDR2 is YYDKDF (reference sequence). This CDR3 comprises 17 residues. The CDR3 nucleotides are TGTGCCACCCTGCAAGGACAGACCTCGGGCGACTCCTACGAGCAGTACTTC. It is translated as CATLQGQTSGDSYEQYF.

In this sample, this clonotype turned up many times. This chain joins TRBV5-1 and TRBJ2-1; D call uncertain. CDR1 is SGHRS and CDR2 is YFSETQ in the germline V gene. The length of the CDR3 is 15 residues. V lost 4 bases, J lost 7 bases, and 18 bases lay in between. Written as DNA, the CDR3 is TGCGCCAGCAGCGCACCCCCGGGCCGCGCGAATGAGCAGTTCTTC. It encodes CASSAPPGRANEQFF.

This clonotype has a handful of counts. The CDR3, as DNA: TGCGCCAGCAGCCAAATAAGCGGTGGCAATGAGCAGTTCTTC. Its translation: CASSQISGGNEQFF. V and J are TRBV4-1 and TRBJ2-1, with D tentatively TRBD2 (5 bases). This CDR3 has 14 amino acids. V was cut by 2 bases and J by 6 bases, with 11 bases left in between. Germline V gene data show CDR1 as MGHRA and CDR2 as YSYEKL.

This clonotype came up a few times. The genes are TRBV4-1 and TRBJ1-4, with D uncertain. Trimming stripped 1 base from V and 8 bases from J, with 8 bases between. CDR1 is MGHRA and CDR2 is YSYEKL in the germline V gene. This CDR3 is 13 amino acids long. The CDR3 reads CASSQVRGEKLFF. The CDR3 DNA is TGCGCCAGCAGCCAAGTTAGAGGGGAAAAACTGTTTTTT.

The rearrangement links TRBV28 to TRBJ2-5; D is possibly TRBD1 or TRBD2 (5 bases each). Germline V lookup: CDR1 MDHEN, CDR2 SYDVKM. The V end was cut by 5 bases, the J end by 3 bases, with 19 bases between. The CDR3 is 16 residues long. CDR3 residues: CASSPGLGTAKETQYF. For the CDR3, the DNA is TGTGCCAGCAGTCCAGGATTAGGGACGGCTAAAGAGACCCAGTACTTC.

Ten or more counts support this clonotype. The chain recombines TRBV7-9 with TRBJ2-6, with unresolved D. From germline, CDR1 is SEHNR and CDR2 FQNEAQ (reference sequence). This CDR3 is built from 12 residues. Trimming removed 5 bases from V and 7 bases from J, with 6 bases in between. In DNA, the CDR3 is TGTGCCAGCAGCCCCGATGCCAACGTCCTGACTTTC. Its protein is CASSPDANVLTF. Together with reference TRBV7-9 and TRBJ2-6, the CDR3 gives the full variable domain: DTGVSQNPRHKITKRGQNVTFRCDPISEHNRLYWYRQTLGQGPEFLTYFQNEAQLEKSRLLSDRFSAERPKGSFSTLEIQRTEQGDSAMYLCASSPDANVLTFGAGSRLTVL.

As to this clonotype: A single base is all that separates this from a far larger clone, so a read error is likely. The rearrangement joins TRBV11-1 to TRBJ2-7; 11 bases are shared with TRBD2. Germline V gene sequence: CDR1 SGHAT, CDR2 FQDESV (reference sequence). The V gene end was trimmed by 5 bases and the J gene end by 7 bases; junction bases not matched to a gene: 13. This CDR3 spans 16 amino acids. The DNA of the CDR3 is TGTGCCAGCAGCGCCATTAGCGGGAGGGTAGGCAATGAGCAGTACTTC. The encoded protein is CASSAISGRVGNEQYF.

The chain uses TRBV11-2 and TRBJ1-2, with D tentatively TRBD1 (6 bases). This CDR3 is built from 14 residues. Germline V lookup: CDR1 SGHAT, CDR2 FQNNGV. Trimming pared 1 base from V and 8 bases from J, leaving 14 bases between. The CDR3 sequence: CASSLGQAAGGYTF. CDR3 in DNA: TGTGCCAGCAGCTTAGGACAGGCCGCGGGGGGCTACACCTTC.

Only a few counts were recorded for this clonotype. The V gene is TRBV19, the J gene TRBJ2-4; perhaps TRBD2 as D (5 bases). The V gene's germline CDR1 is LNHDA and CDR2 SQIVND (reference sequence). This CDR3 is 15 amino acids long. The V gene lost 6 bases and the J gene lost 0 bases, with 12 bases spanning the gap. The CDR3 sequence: CASSRTELAKNIQYF. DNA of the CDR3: TGTGCCAGTAGCAGGACTGAGTTAGCCAAAAACATTCAGTACTTC. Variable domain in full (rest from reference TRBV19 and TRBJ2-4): DGGITQSPKYLFRKEGQNVTLSCEQNLNHDAMYWYRQDPGQGLRLIYYSQIVNDFQKGDIAEGYSVSREKKESFPLTVTSAQKNPTAFYLCASSRTELAKNIQYFGAGTRLSVL.

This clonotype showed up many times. Here the CDR3 reads CASRTETYSNQPQHF. As DNA, the CDR3 is TGTGCCAGCAGAACAGAGACTTATAGCAATCAGCCCCAGCATTTT. The rearrangement joins TRBV27 to TRBJ1-5, with unresolved D. The V gene's germline CDR1 is MNHEY and CDR2 SMNVEV (reference sequence). CDR3 length equals 15 residues. V lost 6 bases to trimming and J lost 0 bases, with 12 bases between them.

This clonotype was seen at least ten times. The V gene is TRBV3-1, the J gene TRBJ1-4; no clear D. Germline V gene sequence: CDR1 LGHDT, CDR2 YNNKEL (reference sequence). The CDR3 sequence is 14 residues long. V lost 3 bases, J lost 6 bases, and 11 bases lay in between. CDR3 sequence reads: CASSQEPADEKLFF. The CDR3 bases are TGTGCCAGCAGCCAGGAACCGGCGGATGAAAAACTGTTTTTT.